The clone carrying this T cell receptor (beta chain) turned up a few times. The CDR3 runs 11 residues. V lost 1 base and J lost 13, with 10 bases in between. Germline lookup yields CDR1 LGHDT and CDR2 YNNKEL (reference sequence). TCRdb ran MiXCR on the 5' RACE reads and lists one entry per CDR3 protein. The sample consists of approximately 110,000 distinct CDR3 sequences, about 15% of them appearing once. The sample comes from a study of early T cells in non-severe SARS-CoV-2 infection. The specimen was whole blood. This sequence joins TRBV3-1 and TRBJ2-5; D remains unclear. This sequence originates from an adult who was a healthcare worker with PCR-confirmed SARS-CoV-2 infection or an uninfected control (not recorded which). The CDR3: CASSQGVSTYF. CDR3 DNA sequence: TGTGCCAGCAGCCAAGGGGTTAGCACGTACTTC.